A selection of T cell receptor beta chains follows, all from one sample in a study of blood T cell repertoires in COVID-19. The table came from immunoSEQ multiplex PCR; TCRdb's copy has only in-frame clones and leaves some out. Of 40,000 to 60,000 clones in the sample, about 85% are singletons; the top ten hold about 4.7%. Sequenced input: peripheral blood. The receptors originated from a man between 35 and 55 years old with active COVID-19. The CDR3 runs from the conserved cysteine through the conserved F or W. The order of the fields is J gene, clone size, D gene, V gene, CDR3 protein, CDR3 DNA. D genes are given only for firm matches. Rows may omit the clone size; those that give it use once, few, many or a size class.

>TRBJ2-5|NA|NA|TRBV24-1
CATFFRLLEETQYF
TGTGCCACCTTCTTTCGACTTCTCGAAGAGACCCAGTACTTC
>TRBJ1-5|NA|NA|TRBV28
CASSIPPGQPQHF
TGTGCCAGCAGCATTCCCCCCGGTCAGCCCCAGCATTTT
>TRBJ1-1|NA|NA|TRBV7-9
CASSLLQGYTEAFF
TGTGCCAGCAGCTTACTACAGGGCTACACTGAAGCTTTCTTT
>TRBJ2-7|NA|TRBD1|TRBV28
CASSSSGTGAPYEQYF
TGTGCCAGCAGTTCCTCCGGGACAGGGGCCCCCTACGAGCAGTACTTC
>TRBJ2-1|NA|TRBD2|TRBV7-3
CASSFWLAGGYNEQFF
TGTGCCAGCAGCTTCTGGCTAGCGGGAGGGTACAATGAGCAGTTCTTC
>TRBJ2-2|NA|TRBD2|TRBV18
CASSLLELAGVTGELFF
TGTGCCAGCTCACTTTTGGAACTAGCGGGAGTTACCGGGGAGCTGTTTTTT
>TRBJ2-7|NA|NA|TRBV7-2
CASTPMGGGGEQYF
TGTGCCAGCACCCCCATGGGGGGAGGGGGCGAGCAGTACTTC
>TRBJ1-6|few|NA|TRBV7-9
CASSSRGGRDNSPLHF
TGTGCCAGCAGCTCCCGAGGGGGACGGGATAATTCACCCCTCCACTTT
>TRBJ2-2|NA|NA|TRBV6-5
CASRPGLLNTGELFF
TGTGCCAGCAGACCGGGACTTCTGAACACCGGGGAGCTGTTTTTT
>TRBJ1-2|medium-sized|TRBD1|TRBV7-8
CASSLVGGTANYGYTF
TGTGCCAGCAGCTTAGTTGGCGGGACAGCTAACTATGGCTACACCTTC
>TRBJ2-3|once|NA|TRBV27
CASSPSRGSDTQYF
TGTGCCAGCTCCCCTTCACGGGGGTCAGATACGCAGTATTTT
>TRBJ1-6|NA|NA|TRBV19
CASSPGQVNSPLHF
TGTGCCAGTAGTCCAGGGCAGGTGAATTCACCCCTCCACTTT
>TRBJ2-7|NA|NA|TRBV20-1
CSASTRLRNEQYF
TGCAGTGCTAGTACTCGACTCCGCAACGAGCAGTACTTC
>TRBJ2-2|NA|TRBD1|TRBV5-1
CASSLDGQGVGELFF
TGCGCCAGCAGCTTGGATGGACAGGGGGTCGGGGAGCTGTTTTTT
>TRBJ2-7|NA|NA|TRBV7-9
CASSFGPYEQYF
TGTGCCAGCAGCTTTGGCCCCTACGAGCAGTACTTC
>TRBJ2-7|NA|NA|TRBV15
CATSINRYSEQYF
TGTGCCACCAGCATAAACAGGTACTCCGAGCAGTACTTC
>TRBJ1-1|NA|NA|TRBV19
CASKRLGETEAFF
TGTGCCAGTAAGAGGCTAGGGGAAACTGAAGCTTTCTTT
>TRBJ2-1|NA|NA|TRBV7-6
CASSLGRLWEAGYNEQFF
TGTGCCAGCAGCTTAGGGCGATTATGGGAGGCAGGGTACAATGAGCAGTTCTTC
>TRBJ2-7|NA|NA|TRBV18
CASSPLNYEQYF
TGTGCCAGCTCACCCCTAAACTACGAGCAGTACTTC
>TRBJ2-7|NA|TRBD2|TRBV11-2
CASSLDSRWGEGRDEQYF
TGTGCCAGCAGCTTAGATAGTCGATGGGGGGAGGGCCGCGACGAGCAGTACTTC
>TRBJ2-7|once|NA|TRBV11-1
CASSFGSAASYEQYF
TGTGCCAGCAGCTTCGGCTCGGCGGCCTCCTACGAGCAGTACTTC
>TRBJ2-3|NA|TRBD2|TRBV7-9
CASSLAGLAGGNTDTQYF
TGTGCCAGCAGCCTAGCGGGACTAGCGGGAGGTAACACAGATACGCAGTATTTT
>TRBJ2-5|NA|NA|TRBV15
CATSRRETQYF
TGTGCCACCAGCAGGCGGGAGACCCAGTACTTC
>TRBJ2-1|NA|NA|TRBV15
CATSGLNEQFF
TGTGCCACCTCAGGGTTGAATGAGCAGTTCTTC
>TRBJ2-3|NA|TRBD2|TRBV11-2
CASSSGRFDTQYF
TGTGCCAGCAGCAGCGGGAGGTTTGATACGCAGTATTTT
>TRBJ1-1|NA|NA|TRBV4-1
CASSHPLGRTEAFF
TGCGCCAGCAGCCATCCCCTCGGTCGCACTGAAGCTTTCTTT
>TRBJ2-3|NA|NA|TRBV11-2
CASSLYTDTQYF
TGTGCCAGCAGCTTGTACACAGATACGCAGTATTTT
>TRBJ1-2|NA|NA|TRBV12-3/TRBV12-4
CASSFNRYGYTF
TGTGCCAGCAGTTTTAACAGATATGGCTACACCTTC
>TRBJ2-3|NA|NA|TRBV27
CASSSWPGSGSNTQYF
TGTGCCAGCAGTTCGTGGCCCGGGAGTGGGTCGAATACGCAGTATTTT
>TRBJ2-3|NA|TRBD2|TRBV4-2
CASSQPAGGSGTDTQYF
TGTGCCAGCAGCCAACCCGCCGGGGGGTCGGGCACAGATACGCAGTATTTT
>TRBJ2-3|NA|TRBD2|TRBV14
CASSPAPGLAGTDTQYF
TGTGCCAGCAGCCCCGCCCCAGGACTAGCGGGGACAGATACGCAGTATTTT
>TRBJ1-2|NA|NA|TRBV18
CASSPRTPDWNYGYTF
TGTGCCAGCTCACCCCGGACTCCGGACTGGAACTATGGCTACACCTTC
>TRBJ2-3|NA|TRBD2|TRBV27
CASSSGLAGATDTQYF
TGTGCCAGCAGTTCCGGACTAGCGGGAGCGACAGATACGCAGTATTTT
>TRBJ1-2|NA|NA|TRBV5-6
CASSFGSYGYTF
TGTGCCAGCAGCTTCGGGTCTTATGGCTACACCTTC
>TRBJ1-5|NA|NA|TRBV5-6
CASSLGRDQPQHF
TGTGCCAGCAGCCTTGGCCGGGATCAGCCCCAGCATTTT
>TRBJ2-4|NA|NA|TRBV27
CASTYLKNIQYF
TGTGCCAGCACGTATCTCAAAAACATTCAGTACTTC
>TRBJ2-7|NA|NA|TRBV19
CASSIRSSDSYEQYF
TGTGCCAGTAGTATAAGGTCTAGCGACTCCTACGAGCAGTACTTC
>TRBJ2-7|NA|NA|TRBV27
CASSLAGESHEQYF
TGTGCCAGCAGTTTGGCAGGGGAGTCTCACGAGCAGTACTTC
>TRBJ2-3|NA|NA|TRBV3-1/TRBV3-2
CASSQGEEADTQYF
TGTGCCAGCAGCCAAGGGGAGGAGGCAGATACGCAGTATTTT
>TRBJ2-5|NA|TRBD2|TRBV5-6
CASSYPSGTQETQYF
TGTGCCAGCAGCTATCCTAGCGGAACCCAAGAGACCCAGTACTTC
>TRBJ2-5|NA|TRBD1|TRBV5-4
CASSPRDRGLETQYF
TGTGCCAGCAGCCCGCGGGACAGGGGACTAGAGACCCAGTACTTC
>TRBJ1-6|NA|NA|TRBV7-9
CASSPAGSRNSPLHF
TGTGCCAGCAGCCCCGCTGGCAGCAGGAATTCACCCCTCCACTTT